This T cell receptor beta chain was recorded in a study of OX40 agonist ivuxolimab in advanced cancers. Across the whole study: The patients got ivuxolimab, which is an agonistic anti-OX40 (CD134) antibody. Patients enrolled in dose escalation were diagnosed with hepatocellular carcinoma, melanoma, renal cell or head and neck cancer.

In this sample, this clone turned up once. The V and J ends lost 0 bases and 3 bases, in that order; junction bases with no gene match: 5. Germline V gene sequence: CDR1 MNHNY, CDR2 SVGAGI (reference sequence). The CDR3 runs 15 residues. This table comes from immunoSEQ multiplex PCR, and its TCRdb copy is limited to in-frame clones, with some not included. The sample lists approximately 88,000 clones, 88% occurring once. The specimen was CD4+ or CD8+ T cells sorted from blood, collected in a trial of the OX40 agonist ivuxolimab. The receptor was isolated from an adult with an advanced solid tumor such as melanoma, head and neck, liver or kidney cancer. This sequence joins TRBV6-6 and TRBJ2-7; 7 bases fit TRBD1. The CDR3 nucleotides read TGTGCCAGCAGTTACTCGGTCGGGACAGTCTACGAGCAGTACTTC. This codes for CASSYSVGTVYEQYF.